This TCR beta chain comes out of a study of cytomegalovirus exposure and HLA in healthy donors. V was clipped by 6 bases and J by 3 bases; unmatched bases: 8. The length of the CDR3 is 15 residues. Germline loops: CDR1 MGHDK, CDR2 SYGVNS. This PCR relied on a set of 60 Vbeta primers and 13 Jbeta primers. Some clones are missing from TCRdb's copy, which holds only in-frame ones; the method was immunoSEQ multiplex PCR. The table lists around 130,000 clones, roughly 82% of them singletons. This TCR was recovered from a young man in good health and CMV-seropositive. The chain has TRBV25-1 and TRBJ1-2; TRBD1 aligns across 9 bases. The sample taken for sequencing was PBMCs. The DNA of the CDR3 is TGTGCCAGCAGAGGTAGGACAGGGGACTACTATGGCTACACCTTC. The encoded protein is CASRGRTGDYYGYTF.